A selection of T cell receptor beta chains follows, all from one sample in a study of T cell responses to AZD1222 COVID-19 vaccine. Sequencing used immunoSEQ multiplex PCR; TCRdb keeps in-frame clones, though not all of them. The sample holds under 100,000 clones; over 75% are singletons and the top ten take around 17%. The specimen comprised peripheral blood, sampled on day 0 of AZD1222 vaccination. Every receptor here comes from an adult in good health. Both conserved end residues are part of each CDR3. The D gene is left open where the match is weak. Clone size is stated in some rows and not others, as once, few, many or a class when expanded.

v_call	clone_size	j_call	d_call	cdr3_aa	cdr3_nt
TRBV19	NA	TRBJ2-4	NA	CASSVRRGSRIAKNIQYF	TGTGCCAGTAGCGTACGCCGGGGCTCACGGATAGCCAAAAACATTCAGTACTTC
TRBV20-1	NA	TRBJ2-7	NA	CSSPSYEQYF	TGCAGTTCCCCATCCTACGAGCAGTACTTC
TRBV14	NA	TRBJ1-1	TRBD1	CASSRWTGRNTEAFF	TGTGCCAGCAGCCGCTGGACAGGGCGGAACACTGAAGCTTTCTTT
TRBV2	once	TRBJ2-7	TRBD2	CASRGEGKRSYEQYF	TGTGCCAGCAGGGGGGAGGGGAAAAGGTCCTACGAGCAGTACTTC
TRBV19	few	TRBJ2-2	NA	CASTLRYRASGTGELFF	TGTGCCAGTACCCTACGGTACAGGGCCAGTGGCACCGGGGAGCTGTTTTTT
TRBV11-3	once	TRBJ2-2	NA	CASSQGVGTGELFF	TGTGCCAGCAGCCAGGGTGTAGGGACCGGGGAGCTGTTTTTT
TRBV5-1	NA	TRBJ1-2	TRBD1	CASSIGTGEGYTF	TGCGCCAGCAGCATAGGGACAGGGGAGGGCTACACCTTC
TRBV18	NA	TRBJ2-7	NA	CASSPALYEQYF	TGTGCCAGCTCTCCCGCATTGTACGAGCAGTACTTC
TRBV5-6	NA	TRBJ2-1	TRBD2	CASNFLAGGGNNEQFF	TGTGCCAGCAACTTTCTAGCGGGAGGGGGGAACAATGAGCAGTTCTTC
TRBV5-1	NA	TRBJ1-4	NA	CASSLAGVDEKLFF	TGCGCCAGCAGCCTTGCAGGGGTTGATGAAAAACTGTTTTTT
TRBV28	NA	TRBJ1-1	NA	CASTEVITGTNTEAFF	TGTGCCAGCACCGAAGTTATAACAGGAACGAACACTGAAGCTTTCTTT
TRBV10-2	NA	TRBJ2-1	NA	CASRQVYHNEQFF	TGCGCCAGCAGACAGGTTTATCACAATGAGCAGTTCTTC
TRBV7-8	NA	TRBJ1-1	NA	CASSLTQNTEAFF	TGTGCCAGCAGCTTGACACAGAACACTGAAGCTTTCTTT
TRBV7-9	NA	TRBJ1-6	NA	CASSLARATWTSPLHF	TGTGCCAGCAGCTTAGCGCGGGCAACGTGGACTTCACCCCTCCACTTT
TRBV5-1	NA	TRBJ2-1	NA	CASSLVGSNNEQFF	TGCGCCAGCAGCTTGGTAGGCTCCAACAATGAGCAGTTCTTC
TRBV5-1	NA	TRBJ2-1	TRBD2	CASGGAGGNEQFF	TGCGCCTCCGGCGGGGCGGGAGGTAATGAGCAGTTCTTC
TRBV7-9	NA	TRBJ2-3	NA	CASSRGGGRRTDTQYF	TGTGCCAGCAGCCGAGGAGGTGGGCGTCGCACAGATACGCAGTATTTT
TRBV30	NA	TRBJ1-5	TRBD1	CAWGRDSYIQPQHF	TGTGCCTGGGGGAGGGACAGCTATATCCAGCCCCAGCATTTT
TRBV5-6	NA	TRBJ1-1	TRBD1	CASSWTGLNTEAFF	TGTGCCAGCAGCTGGACAGGTCTGAACACTGAAGCTTTCTTT
TRBV3-1/TRBV3-2	NA	TRBJ2-3	TRBD2	CASSQEGGSADTQYF	TGTGCCAGCAGCCAAGAGGGCGGGAGTGCAGATACGCAGTATTTT
TRBV6-6	NA	TRBJ1-1	NA	CASSFSEAFF	TGTGCCAGCAGTTTTTCTGAAGCTTTCTTT
TRBV18	few	TRBJ2-7	TRBD2	CASSTSGTRFEQYF	TGTGCCAGCTCAACGTCCGGGACTAGATTCGAGCAGTACTTC
TRBV18	NA	TRBJ1-1	NA	CASSNTQDTEAFF	TGTGCCAGCTCTAATACCCAGGACACTGAAGCTTTCTTT
TRBV5-1	NA	TRBJ2-1	NA	CASSIDSPNEQFF	TGCGCCAGCAGCATCGACAGCCCCAATGAGCAGTTCTTC
TRBV13	NA	TRBJ2-7	TRBD1	CASSTGGSYEQYF	TGTGCCAGCAGCACAGGGGGCTCCTACGAGCAGTACTTC
TRBV12-3/TRBV12-4	once	TRBJ2-1	NA	CASSSERRGFF	TGTGCCAGCAGTTCAGAGCGGAGAGGGTTCTTC
TRBV2	NA	TRBJ2-4	NA	CASSAEAKNIQYF	TGTGCCAGCAGCGCTGAGGCCAAAAACATTCAGTACTTC